This TCR beta chain was sequenced during a study of regulatory T cells in long-lasting Graves disease. Ten or more counts support this clonotype. Noted time point: persistent/refractory GD, antithyroid drugs over 5 years with positive TRAb. Preparation of the TCR library used RNA extracted from PBMCs. Through Arm-PCR of CDR3 regions and iRepertoire HTBI primers, TCR beta libraries were built. TCRdb called the multiplex PCR reads again in MiXCR, with one record for every CDR3 protein. The table has 350,000 to 450,000 distinct CDR3 sequences, around 20% seen once; the top ten hold around an eighth. This CDR3 spans 14 amino acids. Germline assignment: CDR1 SNHLY and CDR2 FYNNEI. The V gene end was trimmed by 6 bases and the J gene end by 3 bases; junction bases not matched to a gene: 8.

This clonotype was obtained from a female donor with Graves disease. The chain couples TRBV2 to TRBJ2-7; 7 nucleotides match TRBD1. The sample here was peripheral blood mononuclear cells (PBMCs), taken when the disease was refractory, from a patient treated with antithyroid drugs. CDR3 loop: CASRSRGSHYEQYF. CDR3 sequence (DNA): TGTGCCAGCAGATCCAGGGGGTCGCACTACGAGCAGTACTTC.